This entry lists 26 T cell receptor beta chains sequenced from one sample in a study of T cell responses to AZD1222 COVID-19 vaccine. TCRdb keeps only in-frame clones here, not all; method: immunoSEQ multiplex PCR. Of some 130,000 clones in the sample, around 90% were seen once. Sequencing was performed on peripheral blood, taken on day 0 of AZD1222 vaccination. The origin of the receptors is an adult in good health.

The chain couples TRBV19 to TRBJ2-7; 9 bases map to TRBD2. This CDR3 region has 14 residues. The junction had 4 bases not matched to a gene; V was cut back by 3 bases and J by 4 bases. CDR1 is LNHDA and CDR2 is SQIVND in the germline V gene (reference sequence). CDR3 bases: TGTGCCAGTAGTATCGGTAGCGGGAGTTACGAGCAGTACTTC. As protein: CASSIGSGSYEQYF.

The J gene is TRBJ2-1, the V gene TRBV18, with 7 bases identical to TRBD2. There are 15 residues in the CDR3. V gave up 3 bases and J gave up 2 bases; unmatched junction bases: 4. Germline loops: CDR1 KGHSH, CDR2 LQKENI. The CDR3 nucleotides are TGTGCCAGCTCACCGGTAGCGGGTACCTACAATGAGCAGTTCTTC. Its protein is CASSPVAGTYNEQFF.

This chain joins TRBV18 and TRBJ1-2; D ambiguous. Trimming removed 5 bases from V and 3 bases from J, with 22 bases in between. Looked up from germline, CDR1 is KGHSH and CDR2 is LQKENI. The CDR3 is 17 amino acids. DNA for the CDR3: TGTGCCAGCTCATCGCAATCTACTCCTAACCAAGACTATGGCTACACCTTC. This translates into CASSSQSTPNQDYGYTF. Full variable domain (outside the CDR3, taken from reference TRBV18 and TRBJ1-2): NAGVMQNPRHLVRRRGQEARLRCSPMKGHSHVYWYRQLPEEGLKFMVYLQKENIIDESGMPKERFSAEFPKEGPSILRIQQVVRGDSAAYFCASSSQSTPNQDYGYTFGSGTRLTVV.

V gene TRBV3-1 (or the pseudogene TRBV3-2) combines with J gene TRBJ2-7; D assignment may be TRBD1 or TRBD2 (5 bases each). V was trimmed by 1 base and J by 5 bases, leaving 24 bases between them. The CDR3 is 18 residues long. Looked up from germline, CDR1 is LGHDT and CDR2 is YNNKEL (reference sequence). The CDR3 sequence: CASSQAVGRGRHGDEQYF. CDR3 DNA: TGTGCCAGCAGCCAAGCCGTAGGAAGGGGACGCCACGGGGACGAGCAGTACTTC.

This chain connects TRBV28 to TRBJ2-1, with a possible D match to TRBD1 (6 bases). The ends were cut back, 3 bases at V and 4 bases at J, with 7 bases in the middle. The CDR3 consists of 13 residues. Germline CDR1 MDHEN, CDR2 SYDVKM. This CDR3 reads CASSLTGYNEQFF. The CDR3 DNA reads TGTGCCAGCAGTTTGACAGGATACAATGAGCAGTTCTTC.

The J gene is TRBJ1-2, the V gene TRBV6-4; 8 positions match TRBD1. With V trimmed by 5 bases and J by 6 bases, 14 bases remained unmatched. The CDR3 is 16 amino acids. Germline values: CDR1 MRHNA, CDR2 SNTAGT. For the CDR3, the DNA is TGTGCCAGCAGTCTCAAACCGGACAGGGATCAGAATGGCTACACCTTC. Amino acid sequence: CASSLKPDRDQNGYTF.

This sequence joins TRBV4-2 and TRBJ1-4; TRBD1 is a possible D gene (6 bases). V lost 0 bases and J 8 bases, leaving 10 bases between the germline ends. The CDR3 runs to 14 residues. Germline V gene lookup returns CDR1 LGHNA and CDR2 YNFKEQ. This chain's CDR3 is CASSQDSGAEKLFF. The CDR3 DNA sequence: TGTGCCAGCAGCCAAGATTCAGGGGCCGAAAAACTGTTTTTT.

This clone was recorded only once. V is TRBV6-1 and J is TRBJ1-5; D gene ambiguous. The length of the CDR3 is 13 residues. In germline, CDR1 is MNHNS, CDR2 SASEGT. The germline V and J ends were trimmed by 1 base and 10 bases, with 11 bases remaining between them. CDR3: CASSEGFGSPQHF. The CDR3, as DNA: TGTGCCAGCAGTGAAGGGTTTGGGTCTCCCCAGCATTTT.

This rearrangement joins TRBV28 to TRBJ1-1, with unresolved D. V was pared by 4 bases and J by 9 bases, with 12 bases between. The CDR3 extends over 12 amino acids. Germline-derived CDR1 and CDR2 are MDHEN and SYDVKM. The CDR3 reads CASSWSGSQAFF. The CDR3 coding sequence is TGTGCCAGCAGTTGGTCCGGGAGTCAAGCTTTCTTT.

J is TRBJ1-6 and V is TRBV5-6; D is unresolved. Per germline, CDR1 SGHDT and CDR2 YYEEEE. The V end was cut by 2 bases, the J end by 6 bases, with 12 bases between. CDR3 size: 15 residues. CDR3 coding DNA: TGTGCCAGCAGCTTTTTTCGGTCACCTAATTCACCCCTCCACTTT. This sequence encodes CASSFFRSPNSPLHF.

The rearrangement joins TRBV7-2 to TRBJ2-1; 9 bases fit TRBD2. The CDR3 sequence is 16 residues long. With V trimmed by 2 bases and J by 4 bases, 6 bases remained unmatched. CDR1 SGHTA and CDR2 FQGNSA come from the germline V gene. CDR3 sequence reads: CASSLFERGVYNEQFF. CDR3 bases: TGTGCCAGCAGCTTATTTGAGCGGGGGGTTTACAATGAGCAGTTCTTC.

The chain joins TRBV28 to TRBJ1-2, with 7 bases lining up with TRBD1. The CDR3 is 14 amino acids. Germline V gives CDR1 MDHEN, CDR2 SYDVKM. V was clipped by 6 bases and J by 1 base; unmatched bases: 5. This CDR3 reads CASSRDSLNYGYTF. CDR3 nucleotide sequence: TGTGCCAGCAGCCGGGACAGTCTTAACTATGGCTACACCTTC.

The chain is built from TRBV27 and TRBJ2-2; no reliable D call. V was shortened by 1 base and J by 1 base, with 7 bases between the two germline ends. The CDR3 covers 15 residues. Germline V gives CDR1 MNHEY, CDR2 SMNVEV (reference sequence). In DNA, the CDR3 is TGTGCCAGCAGTTTATACCCCCTGAACACCGGGGAGCTGTTTTTT. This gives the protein CASSLYPLNTGELFF.

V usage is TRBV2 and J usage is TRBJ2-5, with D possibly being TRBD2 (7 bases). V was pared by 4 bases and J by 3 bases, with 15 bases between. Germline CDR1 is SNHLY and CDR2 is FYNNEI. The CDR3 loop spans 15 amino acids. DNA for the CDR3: TGTGCCAGCAGTGTAGGCGGGGGCCGAGAAGAGACCCAGTACTTC. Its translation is CASSVGGGREETQYF. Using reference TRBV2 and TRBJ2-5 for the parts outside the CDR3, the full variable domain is EPEVTQTPSHQVTQMGQEVILRCVPISNHLYFYWYRQILGQKVEFLVSFYNNEISEKSEIFDDQFSVERPDGSNFTLKIRSTKLEDSAMYFCASSVGGGREETQYFGPGTRLLVL.

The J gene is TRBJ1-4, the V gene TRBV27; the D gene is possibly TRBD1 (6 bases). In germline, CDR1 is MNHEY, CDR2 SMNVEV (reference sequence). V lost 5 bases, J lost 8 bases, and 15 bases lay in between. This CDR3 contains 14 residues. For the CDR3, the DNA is TGTGCCAGCAGTCCACCACAGGGACGGGAAAAACTGTTTTTT. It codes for CASSPPQGREKLFF. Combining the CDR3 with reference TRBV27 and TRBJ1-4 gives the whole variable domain EAQVTQNPRYLITVTGKKLTVTCSQNMNHEYMSWYRQDPGLGLRQIYYSMNVEVTDKGDVPEGYKVSRKEKRNFPLILESPSPNQTSLYFCASSPPQGREKLFFGSGTQLSVL.

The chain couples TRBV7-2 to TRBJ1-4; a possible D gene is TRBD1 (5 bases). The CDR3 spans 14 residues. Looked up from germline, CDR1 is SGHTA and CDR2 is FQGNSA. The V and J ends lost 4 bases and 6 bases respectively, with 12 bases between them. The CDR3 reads CASSSRWDDEKLFF. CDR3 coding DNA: TGTGCCAGCAGCTCCCGGTGGGACGATGAAAAACTGTTTTTT.

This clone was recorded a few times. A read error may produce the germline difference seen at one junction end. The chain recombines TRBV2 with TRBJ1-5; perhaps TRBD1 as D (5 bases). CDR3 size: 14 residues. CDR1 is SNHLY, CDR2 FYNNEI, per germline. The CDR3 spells CASTIEGSNRPQHF. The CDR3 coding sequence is TGTGCCAGCACCATTGAGGGGTCCAATCGGCCCCAGCATTTT.

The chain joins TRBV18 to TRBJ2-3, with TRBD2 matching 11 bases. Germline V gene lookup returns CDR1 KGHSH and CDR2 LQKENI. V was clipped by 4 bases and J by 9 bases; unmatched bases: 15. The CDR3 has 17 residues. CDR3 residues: CASSLLHSGGAAETQYF. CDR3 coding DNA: TGTGCCAGCTCACTCCTGCATAGCGGGGGGGCCGCCGAGACGCAGTATTTT.

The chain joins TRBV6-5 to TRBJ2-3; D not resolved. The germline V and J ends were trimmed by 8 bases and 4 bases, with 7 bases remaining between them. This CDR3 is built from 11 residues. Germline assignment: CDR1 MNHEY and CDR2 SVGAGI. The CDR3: CASLRADTQYF. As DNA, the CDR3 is TGTGCCAGCTTAAGGGCAGATACGCAGTATTTT.

The CDR3 here is CASVFFGGTSQAFF. The CDR3 DNA reads TGTGCCAGCGTCTTTTTTGGGGGAACATCCCAAGCTTTCTTT. The rearrangement joins TRBV28 to TRBJ1-1, with D perhaps TRBD1 (5 bases). V dropped 8 bases and J dropped 9 bases, with 22 bases sitting between them. The germline gives CDR1 MDHEN, CDR2 SYDVKM. The CDR3 contains 14 residues.

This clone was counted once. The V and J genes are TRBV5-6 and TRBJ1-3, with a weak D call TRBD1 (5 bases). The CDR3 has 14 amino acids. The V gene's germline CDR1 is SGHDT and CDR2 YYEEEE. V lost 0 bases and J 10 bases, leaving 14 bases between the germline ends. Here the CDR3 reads CASSLDRQLLTIYF. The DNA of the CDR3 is TGTGCCAGCAGCTTGGACCGACAGCTTTTGACCATATATTTT. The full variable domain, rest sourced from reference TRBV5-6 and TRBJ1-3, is DAGVTQSPTHLIKTRGQQVTLRCSPKSGHDTVSWYQQALGQGPQFIFQYYEEEERQRGNFPDRFSGHQFPNYSSELNVNALLLGDSALYLCASSLDRQLLTIYFGEGSWLTVV.

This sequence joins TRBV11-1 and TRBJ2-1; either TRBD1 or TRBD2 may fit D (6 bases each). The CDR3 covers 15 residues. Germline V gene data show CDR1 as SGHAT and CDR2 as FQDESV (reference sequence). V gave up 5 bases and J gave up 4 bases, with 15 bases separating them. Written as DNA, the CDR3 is TGTGCCAGCAGCAAACCCGGGGGCCCGTACAATGAGCAGTTCTTC. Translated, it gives CASSKPGGPYNEQFF.

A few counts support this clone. The CDR3 DNA reads as TGTGCCGTCGCGGACGGTTATAATTCACCCCTCCACTTT. Its translation: CAVADGYNSPLHF. The V call is TRBV6-5, the J call TRBJ1-6; D is unclear. V lost 11 bases and J lost 4, with 12 bases in between. The CDR3 totals 13 residues. Germline V gives CDR1 MNHEY, CDR2 SVGAGI.

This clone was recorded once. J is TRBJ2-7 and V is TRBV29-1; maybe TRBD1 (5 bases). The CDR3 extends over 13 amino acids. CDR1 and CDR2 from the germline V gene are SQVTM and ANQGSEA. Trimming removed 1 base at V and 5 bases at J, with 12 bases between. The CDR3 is CSVEVWQGNEQYF. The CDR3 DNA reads TGCAGCGTTGAAGTGTGGCAGGGCAACGAGCAGTACTTC.

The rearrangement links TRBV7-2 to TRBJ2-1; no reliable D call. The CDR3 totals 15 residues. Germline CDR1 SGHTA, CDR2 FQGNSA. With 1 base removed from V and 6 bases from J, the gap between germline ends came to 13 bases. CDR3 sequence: CASSLEQWGTNEQFF. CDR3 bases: TGTGCCAGCAGCTTAGAACAGTGGGGTACCAATGAGCAGTTCTTC. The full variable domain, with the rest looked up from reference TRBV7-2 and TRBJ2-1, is GAGVSQSPSNKVTEKGKDVELRCDPISGHTALYWYRQSLGQGLEFLIYFQGNSAPDKSGLPSDRFSAERTGGSVSTLTIQRTQQEDSAVYLCASSLEQWGTNEQFFGPGTRLTVL.

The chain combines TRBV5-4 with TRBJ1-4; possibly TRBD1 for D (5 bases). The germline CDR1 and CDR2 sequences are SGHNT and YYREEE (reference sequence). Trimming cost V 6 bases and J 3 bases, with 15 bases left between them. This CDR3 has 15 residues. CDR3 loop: CASTMTPGPNEKLFF. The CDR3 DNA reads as TGTGCCAGCACTATGACGCCGGGACCTAATGAAAAACTGTTTTTT. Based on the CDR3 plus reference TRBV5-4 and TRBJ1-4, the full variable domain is ETGVTQSPTHLIKTRGQQVTLRCSSQSGHNTVSWYQQALGQGPQFIFQYYREEENGRGNFPPRFSGLQFPNYSSELNVNALELDDSALYLCASTMTPGPNEKLFFGSGTQLSVL.